The 21 T cell receptor beta chains below come from one sample, sequenced in a study of T cell responses to AZD1222 COVID-19 vaccine. This table comes from immunoSEQ multiplex PCR, and its TCRdb copy is limited to in-frame clones, with some not included. This sample carries 84,000 or so clones, roughly nine tenths of them seen once, and the ten largest clones take about 28%. Sequences were derived from peripheral blood, sampled on day 0 of AZD1222 vaccination. All receptors come from an adult in good health.

This chain uses TRBV9 with TRBJ2-7; a possible D gene is TRBD1 (6 bases). The CDR3 totals 15 residues. V dropped 0 bases and J dropped 1 base, with 11 bases sitting between them. In germline, CDR1 is SGDLS, CDR2 YYNGEE. The CDR3 region is CASSVDGQRSYEQYF. The CDR3, as DNA: TGTGCCAGCAGCGTAGACGGACAGCGGTCCTACGAGCAGTACTTC.

The chain recombines TRBV28 with TRBJ1-5; 8 bases align to TRBD1. Germline V gene lookup returns CDR1 MDHEN and CDR2 SYDVKM. V gave up 1 base and J gave up 2 bases; unmatched junction bases: 10. There are 18 residues in the CDR3. This CDR3 is CASSLLRSGGWGNQPQHF. The CDR3 nucleotides are TGTGCCAGCAGTTTATTACGTTCAGGGGGCTGGGGCAATCAGCCCCAGCATTTT.

The gene calls are TRBV29-1 and TRBJ1-1; TRBD1 agrees at 10 bases. The ends lost 4 bases at V and 0 bases at J; junction bases unmatched: 14. CDR1 and CDR2 from the germline V gene are SQVTM and ANQGSEA. The CDR3 has 18 residues. The CDR3 loop is CSVVLPGQGSSMNTEAFF. In DNA form, the CDR3 reads TGCAGCGTTGTCCTCCCGGGACAGGGGTCGTCGATGAACACTGAAGCTTTCTTT. Complete variable domain (other parts from reference TRBV29-1 and TRBJ1-1): SAVISQKPSRDICQRGTSLTIQCQVDSQVTMMFWYRQQPGQSLTLIATANQGSEATYESGFVIDKFPISRPNLTFSTLTVSNMSPEDSSIYLCSVVLPGQGSSMNTEAFFGQGTRLTVV.

The chain joins TRBV7-3 to TRBJ1-6, with 12 positions matching TRBD1. The CDR3 is made up of 19 amino acids. The V gene end was trimmed by 5 bases and the J gene end by 4 bases; junction bases not matched to a gene: 12. The germline V gene has CDR1 SGHTA and CDR2 FQGTGA. The CDR3, as DNA: TGTGCCAGCAGCCTCACCGGGACAGGGGGCGGGAGTTATAATTCACCCCTCCACTTT. This translates into CASSLTGTGGGSYNSPLHF. Filled out from reference TRBV7-3 and TRBJ1-6, the complete variable domain reads GAGVSQTPSNKVTEKGKYVELRCDPISGHTALYWYRQSLGQGPEFLIYFQGTGAADDSGLPNDRFFAVRPEGSVSTLKIQRTERGDSAVYLCASSLTGTGGGSYNSPLHFGNGTRLTVT.

The chain employs TRBV19 and TRBJ2-7, with D perhaps matching TRBD1 (6 bases). The CDR3 runs to 14 residues. Per germline, CDR1 LNHDA and CDR2 SQIVND (reference sequence). The V gene lost 5 bases and the J gene lost 3 bases, with 14 bases spanning the gap. The CDR3 reads CASSRGPGVYEQYF. The DNA for the CDR3 is TGTGCCAGTAGTCGCGGCCCAGGGGTCTACGAGCAGTACTTC.

The chain carries TRBV3-1 (or the pseudogene TRBV3-2) and TRBJ1-3; weak D call: TRBD1 (5 bases). Germline CDR1 LGHDT, CDR2 YNNKEL (reference sequence). V lost 4 bases and J lost 3, with 13 bases in between. This CDR3 spans 15 amino acids. The CDR3 spells CASSLGGAVGNTIYF. For the CDR3, the DNA is TGTGCCAGCAGCCTCGGTGGGGCCGTTGGAAACACCATATATTTT.

The CDR3 nucleotides are TGTGCCAGCACGGGGTTCAATGAGCAGTTCTTC. This translates into CASTGFNEQFF. This rearrangement joins TRBV7-2 to TRBJ2-1; D is possibly TRBD2 (5 bases). The CDR3 runs 11 residues. Germline V gene data show CDR1 as SGHTA and CDR2 as FQGNSA. Trimming cost V 7 bases and J 6 bases, with 7 bases left between them.

J is TRBJ1-2 and V is TRBV19; TRBD1 matches at 8 bases. Unmatched junction bases numbered 8, after V lost 4 bases and J lost 7 bases. This CDR3 contains 14 residues. The germline V gene has CDR1 LNHDA and CDR2 SQIVND (reference sequence). The CDR3 DNA follows: TGTGCCAGTAGTACCGACAGGGGTTCATCTGGCTACACCTTC. Translated: CASSTDRGSSGYTF.

The chain carries TRBV7-2 and TRBJ2-1; tentative D call: TRBD2 (6 bases). This CDR3 comprises 14 residues. The germline gives CDR1 SGHTA, CDR2 FQGNSA. Trimming cost V 5 bases and J 9 bases, with 17 bases left between them. Here the CDR3 DNA reads TGTGCCAGCAGCCCACGGAGGGTGCGCAGTGAGCAGTTCTTC. The encoded protein is CASSPRRVRSEQFF. Full variable domain (missing parts from reference TRBV7-2 and TRBJ2-1): GAGVSQSPSNKVTEKGKDVELRCDPISGHTALYWYRQSLGQGLEFLIYFQGNSAPDKSGLPSDRFSAERTGGSVSTLTIQRTQQEDSAVYLCASSPRRVRSEQFFGPGTRLTVL.

This chain uses TRBV19 with TRBJ1-4, with a possible D match to TRBD1 (5 bases). The CDR3 extends over 14 amino acids. V was shortened by 8 bases and J by 8 bases, with 18 bases between the two germline ends. Germline V gene data show CDR1 as LNHDA and CDR2 as SQIVND (reference sequence). In DNA, the CDR3 is TGTGCCAGTGCAACCCGGGACGGCTGGGAAAAACTGTTTTTT. This codes for CASATRDGWEKLFF.

J is TRBJ1-2 and V is TRBV5-1; D is unresolved. The CDR3 extends over 14 amino acids. Trimming stripped 0 bases from V and 1 base from J, with 7 bases between. Germline V gene lookup returns CDR1 SGHRS and CDR2 YFSETQ. The CDR3 DNA sequence: TGCGCCAGCAGCTTGGCAGGTCTTAACTATGGCTACACCTTC. Encoded protein: CASSLAGLNYGYTF.

This sequence joins TRBV3-1 (or the pseudogene TRBV3-2) and TRBJ2-4, with D perhaps TRBD1 or TRBD2 (5 bases each). V was cut by 0 bases and J by 9 bases, with 9 bases left in between. There are 13 residues in the CDR3. CDR1 and CDR2 (germline): LGHDT, YNNKEL (reference sequence). The CDR3 DNA reads TGTGCCAGCAGCCAAGATGGGGGACCCATTCAGTACTTC. This gives the protein CASSQDGGPIQYF.

The J gene is TRBJ1-1, the V gene TRBV5-1, with D perhaps matching TRBD1 (5 bases). The germline V and J ends were trimmed by 2 bases and 9 bases, with 14 bases remaining between them. The CDR3 is 13 residues long. The germline CDR1 and CDR2 sequences are SGHRS and YFSETQ. CDR3 sequence: CASSLEKGLKAFF. The CDR3 DNA sequence: TGCGCCAGCAGCTTAGAGAAGGGACTAAAAGCTTTCTTT.

This chain joins TRBV27 and TRBJ2-1; TRBD2 aligns across 7 bases. This CDR3 contains 13 residues. Germline values: CDR1 MNHEY, CDR2 SMNVEV (reference sequence). Germline trimming cut 3 bases from V and 4 bases from J; bases unmatched to any gene: 0. The CDR3 DNA reads as TGTGCCAGCAGTTTGGGACTATACAATGAGCAGTTCTTC. Amino acids: CASSLGLYNEQFF.

In its sample, this clone was seen once. The chain uses TRBV28 and TRBJ1-5, with D perhaps TRBD1 (5 bases). The CDR3 covers 15 residues. Germline V gene data show CDR1 as MDHEN and CDR2 as SYDVKM. Trimming stripped 3 bases from V and 4 bases from J, with 13 bases between. CDR3 residues: CASSLGRGANQPQHF. CDR3 coding DNA: TGTGCCAGCAGTTTGGGACGGGGAGCTAATCAGCCCCAGCATTTT.

The J gene is TRBJ1-2, the V gene TRBV4-2, with 9 positions matching TRBD1. Looked up from germline, CDR1 is LGHNA and CDR2 is YNFKEQ. Trimming cost V 4 bases and J 2 bases; bases outside gene matches: 5. The CDR3 has 15 amino acids. DNA of the CDR3: TGTGCCAGCAGCCCCGGACAGGGGCTAAACTATGGCTACACCTTC. Amino acids: CASSPGQGLNYGYTF.

This chain uses TRBV5-1 with TRBJ2-2; D gene unclear. Trimming shortened V by 0 bases and J by 4 bases, and 7 bases separated the two germline ends. Germline V lookup: CDR1 SGHRS, CDR2 YFSETQ. The CDR3 covers 14 residues. The CDR3 loop reads CASSLEGRTGELFF. The CDR3 DNA sequence: TGCGCCAGCAGCTTGGAAGGACGCACCGGGGAGCTGTTTTTT.

V usage is TRBV4-3 and J usage is TRBJ1-6; D gene ambiguous. The CDR3 length is 16 residues. Trimming shortened V by 0 bases and J by 6 bases, and 12 bases separated the two germline ends. Germline V gives CDR1 LGHNA, CDR2 YSLEER. The chain's CDR3 is CASSQDMAGTNSPLHF. The CDR3 bases are TGCGCCAGCAGCCAAGATATGGCGGGAACTAATTCACCCCTCCACTTT.

The J gene is TRBJ1-5, the V gene TRBV5-1, with 7 bases that match TRBD1. CDR3 length equals 13 residues. Germline V gene data show CDR1 as SGHRS and CDR2 as YFSETQ. Germline trimming cut 5 bases from V and 7 bases from J; bases unmatched to any gene: 6. In nucleotides, the CDR3 is TGCGCCAGCAGGATAGACAGGGACCAGCCCCAGCATTTT. Translating it yields CASRIDRDQPQHF.

This chain links TRBV19 with TRBJ1-1; no clear D gene. CDR1 is LNHDA, CDR2 SQIVND, per germline (reference sequence). V lost 3 bases and J 0 bases, leaving 11 bases between the germline ends. This CDR3 has 15 amino acids. CDR3 in DNA: TGTGCCAGTAGTATCCGGGAAACCATGAACACTGAAGCTTTCTTT. Its protein is CASSIRETMNTEAFF.

This rearrangement joins TRBV7-2 to TRBJ1-2; 7 bases fit TRBD1. Trimming at V came to 5 bases and at J to 4 bases, leaving 10 bases not matched to a gene. This CDR3 is 15 amino acids long. Germline values: CDR1 SGHTA, CDR2 FQGNSA. The CDR3 region is CASSLTHGTAYGYTF. The CDR3 region has the DNA TGTGCCAGCAGCCTAACCCACGGGACAGCCTATGGCTACACCTTC.